What follows describes a single T cell receptor (beta chain). With a much larger clone just one base away, this may be a read error. A modified ARM-PCR protocol with three rounds of nested PCR amplified TCRbeta. Via MiXCR, TCRdb re-called the multiplex PCR reads, giving one row per CDR3 protein. The table records under 250,000 distinct CDR3 sequences, about 76% of them present only once. The data originate from a study of tumor and adjacent non-tumor tissue in lung cancer. Germline V CDR1 and CDR2: SEHNR, FQNEAQ (reference sequence). The CDR3 is 14 amino acids. Deletions cut 6 bases from V and 8 bases from J, with 17 bases between. RNA was extracted from bulk tissue without any cell sorting.

The V call is TRBV7-9, the J call TRBJ2-1; a weak D match, TRBD2 (6 bases). The sequence came from a man in his sixties with non-small cell lung cancer. Sequences were obtained from lung tumor tissue. As DNA, the CDR3 is TGTGCCAGCAGGGCGGGCGGGATCACCTATGAGCAGTTCTTC. It encodes CASRAGGITYEQFF.